The 4 T cell receptor beta chains given below trace back to one sample, sequenced in a study of cytomegalovirus exposure and HLA in healthy donors. The PCR ran on 60 Vbeta and 13 Jbeta primers. Assay used: immunoSEQ multiplex PCR; TCRdb lists only in-frame clones, some missing. The data contain over 100,000 clones, over 65% of them singletons. Sequencing was carried out using PBMCs. These TCRs come from a woman in her twenties or thirties in good health and CMV-seronegative.

This clone was counted a single time. CDR3 loop: CASSRGAEAFF. CDR3 DNA: TGCGCCAGCAGTCGCGGAGCTGAAGCTTTCTTT. The rearrangement joins TRBV5-1 to TRBJ1-1; no firm D call. Germline CDR1 is SGHRS and CDR2 is YFSETQ. This CDR3 is 11 amino acids long. Trimming took 5 bases from V and 6 from J, leaving 8 bases between them.

For the CDR3, the DNA is TGTGCCAGTAGTGTCTCCCCGAACACTGAAGCTTTCTTT. Residues: CASSVSPNTEAFF. The rearrangement uses TRBV19 and TRBJ1-1; D is unclear. The CDR3 runs to 13 residues. Germline CDR1 reads LNHDA; CDR2 reads SQIVND (reference sequence). Trimming stripped 5 bases from V and 1 base from J, with 8 bases between.

The DNA of the CDR3 is TGTGCCAGCAATAAACTAGCGGGAGCGAGCACCGGGGAGCTGTTTTTT. Residues: CASNKLAGASTGELFF. The genes are TRBV2 and TRBJ2-2; 11 positions agree with TRBD2. V gave up 7 bases and J gave up 4 bases; unmatched junction bases: 8. Germline loops: CDR1 SNHLY, CDR2 FYNNEI. CDR3 length: 16 amino acids.

The chain links TRBV6-1 to TRBJ2-5, with 10 bases lining up with TRBD2. V shed 8 bases and J 7 bases; nucleotides not matched to a gene: 7. From germline, CDR1 is MNHNS and CDR2 SASEGT. This CDR3 region has 13 residues. The CDR3 reads CASSSSGSGTQYF. The CDR3 bases are TGTGCCAGCTCCTCTAGCGGGAGCGGGACCCAGTACTTC.